The TCR beta chain under discussion was sequenced for a study of cytomegalovirus exposure and HLA in healthy donors. The germline CDR1 and CDR2 sequences are SEHNR and FQNEAQ (reference sequence). This CDR3 spans 15 amino acids. After removal of 5 bases from V and 4 bases from J, the junction contained 10 bases not matched to a gene. PCR employed 60 Vbeta and 13 Jbeta primers. TCRdb's table, derived via immunoSEQ multiplex PCR, lists solely in-frame clones and lacks some. The repertoire holds 150,000 to 200,000 clones, approximately 84% seen once, with less than 6% in the top ten. Healthy bone marrow donors supplied every sample.

This sequence was found in a woman aged 25 to 39 in good health and CMV-seropositive. The J gene is TRBJ1-2, the V gene TRBV7-9; 7 nucleotides agree with TRBD1. The sample was PBMCs. The CDR3 nucleotides read TGTGCCAGCAGCATTATGGAGGGGACAGTCTATGGCTACACCTTC. Translating gives CASSIMEGTVYGYTF.